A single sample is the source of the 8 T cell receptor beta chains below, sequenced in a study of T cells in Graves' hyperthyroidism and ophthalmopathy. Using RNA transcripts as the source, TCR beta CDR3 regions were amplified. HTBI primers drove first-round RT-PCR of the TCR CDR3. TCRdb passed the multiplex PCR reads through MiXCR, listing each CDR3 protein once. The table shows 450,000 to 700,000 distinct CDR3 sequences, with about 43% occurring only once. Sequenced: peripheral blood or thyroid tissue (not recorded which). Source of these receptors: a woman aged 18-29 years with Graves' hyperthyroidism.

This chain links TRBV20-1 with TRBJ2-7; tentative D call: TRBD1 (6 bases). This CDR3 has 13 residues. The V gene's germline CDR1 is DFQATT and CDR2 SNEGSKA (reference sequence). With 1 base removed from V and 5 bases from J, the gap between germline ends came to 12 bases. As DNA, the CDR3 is TGCAGTGCTAGAGTCGACAGGTGGGACGAGCAGTACTTC. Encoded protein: CSARVDRWDEQYF.

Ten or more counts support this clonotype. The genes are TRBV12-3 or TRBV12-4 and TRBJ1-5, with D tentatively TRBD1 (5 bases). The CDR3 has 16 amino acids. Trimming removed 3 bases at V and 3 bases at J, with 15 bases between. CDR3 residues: CASSFEGFAPNQPQHF. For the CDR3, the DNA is TGTGCCAGCAGTTTTGAGGGGTTCGCCCCCAATCAGCCCCAGCATTTT.

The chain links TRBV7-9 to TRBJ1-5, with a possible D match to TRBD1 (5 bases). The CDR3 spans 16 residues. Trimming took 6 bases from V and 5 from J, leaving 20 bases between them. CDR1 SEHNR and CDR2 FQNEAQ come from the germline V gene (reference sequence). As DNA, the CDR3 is TGTGCCAGCAGTTATAGAGGGGCACAGTCGCATCAGCCCCAGCATTTT. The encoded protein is CASSYRGAQSHQPQHF.

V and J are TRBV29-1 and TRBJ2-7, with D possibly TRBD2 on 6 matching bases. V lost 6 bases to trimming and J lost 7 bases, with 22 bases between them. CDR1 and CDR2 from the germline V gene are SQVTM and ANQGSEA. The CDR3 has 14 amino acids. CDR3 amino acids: CSVDVLVGSGEQYF. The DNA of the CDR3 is TGCAGCGTGGACGTTCTAGTCGGGAGTGGTGAGCAGTACTTC.

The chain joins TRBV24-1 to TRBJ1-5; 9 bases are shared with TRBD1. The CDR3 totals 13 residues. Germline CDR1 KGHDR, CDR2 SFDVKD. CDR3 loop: CASGQGYAQPQHF. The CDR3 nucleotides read TGTGCTTCAGGACAGGGGTACGCTCAGCCCCAGCATTTT.

The CDR3 loop reads CAISESGGIQETQYF. CDR3 bases: TGTGCCATCAGTGAGTCGGGTGGGATCCAAGAGACCCAGTACTTC. The chain carries TRBV10-3 and TRBJ2-5; D is unclear. Germline V CDR1 and CDR2: ENHRY, SYGVKD. The CDR3 totals 15 residues. Trimming removed 0 bases from V and 1 base from J, with 9 bases in between.

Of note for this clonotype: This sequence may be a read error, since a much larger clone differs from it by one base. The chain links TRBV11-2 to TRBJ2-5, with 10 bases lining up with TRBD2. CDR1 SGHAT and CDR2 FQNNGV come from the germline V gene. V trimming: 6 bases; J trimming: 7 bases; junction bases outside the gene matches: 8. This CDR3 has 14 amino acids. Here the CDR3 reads CASRPLAGGSTQYF. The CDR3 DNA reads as TGTGCCAGCAGGCCCTTAGCGGGAGGATCGACCCAGTACTTC.

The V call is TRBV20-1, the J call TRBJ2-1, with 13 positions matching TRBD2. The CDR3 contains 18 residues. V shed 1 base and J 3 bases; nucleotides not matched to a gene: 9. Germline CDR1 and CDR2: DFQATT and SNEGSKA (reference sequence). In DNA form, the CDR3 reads TGCAGTGCTAGAGGTGGGACTAGCGGGACAGTTAACTACAATGAGCAGTTCTTC. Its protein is CSARGGTSGTVNYNEQFF.